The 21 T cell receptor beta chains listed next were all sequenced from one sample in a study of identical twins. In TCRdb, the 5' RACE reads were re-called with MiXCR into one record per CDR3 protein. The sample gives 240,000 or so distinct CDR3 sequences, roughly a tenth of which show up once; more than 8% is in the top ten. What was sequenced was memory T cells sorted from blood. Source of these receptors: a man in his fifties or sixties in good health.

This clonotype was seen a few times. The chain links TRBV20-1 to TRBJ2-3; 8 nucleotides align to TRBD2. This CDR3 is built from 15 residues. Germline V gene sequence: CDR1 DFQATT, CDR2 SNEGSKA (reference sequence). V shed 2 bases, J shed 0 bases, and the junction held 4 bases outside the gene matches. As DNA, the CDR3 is TGCAGTGCTAGACTTAGCGGGGCCAGCACAGATACGCAGTATTTT. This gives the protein CSARLSGASTDTQYF.

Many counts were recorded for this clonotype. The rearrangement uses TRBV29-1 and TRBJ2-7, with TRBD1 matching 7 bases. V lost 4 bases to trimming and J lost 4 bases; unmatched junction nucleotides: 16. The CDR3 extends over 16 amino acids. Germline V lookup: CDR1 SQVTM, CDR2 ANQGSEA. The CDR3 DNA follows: TGCAGCGTTGTCTCCTTCTCGGCGGACAGGCAGTACGAGCAGTACTTC. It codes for CSVVSFSADRQYEQYF.

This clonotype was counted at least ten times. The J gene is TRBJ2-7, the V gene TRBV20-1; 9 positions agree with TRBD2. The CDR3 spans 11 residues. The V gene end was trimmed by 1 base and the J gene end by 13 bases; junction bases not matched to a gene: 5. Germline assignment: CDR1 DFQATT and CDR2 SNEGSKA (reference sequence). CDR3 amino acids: CSARGLAGLYF. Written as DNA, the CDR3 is TGCAGTGCTAGAGGCCTAGCGGGACTCTACTTC.

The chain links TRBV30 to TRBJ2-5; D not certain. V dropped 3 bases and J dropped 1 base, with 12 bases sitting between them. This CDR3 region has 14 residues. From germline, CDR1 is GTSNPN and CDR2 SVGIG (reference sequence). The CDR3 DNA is TGTGCCTGGAGGTCGAAGACGATCCAAGAGACCCAGTACTTC. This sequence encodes CAWRSKTIQETQYF.

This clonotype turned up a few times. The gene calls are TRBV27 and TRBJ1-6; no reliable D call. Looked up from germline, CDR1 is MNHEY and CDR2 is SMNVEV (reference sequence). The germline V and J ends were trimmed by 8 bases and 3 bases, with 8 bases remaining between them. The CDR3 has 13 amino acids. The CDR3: CASAAGYNSPLHF. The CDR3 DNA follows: TGTGCCAGCGCGGCGGGCTATAATTCACCCCTCCACTTT.

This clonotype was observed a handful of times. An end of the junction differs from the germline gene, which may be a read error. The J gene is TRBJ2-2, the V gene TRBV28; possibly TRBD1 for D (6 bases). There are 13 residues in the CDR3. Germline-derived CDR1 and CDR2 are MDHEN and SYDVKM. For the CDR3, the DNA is TGTGCCAGCAATTTACAGGGCGCCGGGGAGCTGTTTTTT. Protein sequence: CASNLQGAGELFF.

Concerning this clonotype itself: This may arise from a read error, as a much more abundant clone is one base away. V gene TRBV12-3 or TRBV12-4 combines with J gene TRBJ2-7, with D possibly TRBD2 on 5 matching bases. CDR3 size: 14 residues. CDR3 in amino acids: CAGSRLLSSYEQYF. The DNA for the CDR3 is TGTGCCGGCAGTCGACTACTGAGCTCCTACGAGCAGTACTTC.

CDR3: CASSLQFSGLAVSQETQYF. DNA for the CDR3: TGCGCCAGCAGCTTGCAATTTTCGGGGCTAGCGGTCAGCCAAGAGACCCAGTACTTC. V and J are TRBV5-1 and TRBJ2-5; 7 bases are a match to TRBD2. Per germline, CDR1 SGHRS and CDR2 YFSETQ. V shed 1 base, J shed 1 base, and the junction held 16 bases outside the gene matches. The CDR3 spans 19 residues.

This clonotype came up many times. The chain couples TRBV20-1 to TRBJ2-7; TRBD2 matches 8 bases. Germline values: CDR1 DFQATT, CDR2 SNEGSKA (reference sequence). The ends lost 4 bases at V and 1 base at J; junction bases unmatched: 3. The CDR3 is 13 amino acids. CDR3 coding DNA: TGCAGTGCTAAGCGGGAGTGGTCCTACGAGCAGTACTTC. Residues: CSAKREWSYEQYF.

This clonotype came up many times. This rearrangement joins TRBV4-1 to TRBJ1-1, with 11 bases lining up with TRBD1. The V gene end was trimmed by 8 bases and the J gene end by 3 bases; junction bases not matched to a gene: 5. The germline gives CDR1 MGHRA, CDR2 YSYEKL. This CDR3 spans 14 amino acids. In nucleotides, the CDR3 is TGCGCCAGCTGCCGGGACAGGGGGGACACTGAAGCTTTCTTT. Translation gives CASCRDRGDTEAFF.

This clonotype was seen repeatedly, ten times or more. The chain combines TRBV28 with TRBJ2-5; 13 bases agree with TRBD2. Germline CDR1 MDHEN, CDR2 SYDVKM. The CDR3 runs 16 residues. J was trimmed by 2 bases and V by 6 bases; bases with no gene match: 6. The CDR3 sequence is CASSPQLAGGQETQYF. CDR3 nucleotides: TGTGCCAGCAGCCCCCAACTAGCGGGAGGGCAAGAGACCCAGTACTTC.

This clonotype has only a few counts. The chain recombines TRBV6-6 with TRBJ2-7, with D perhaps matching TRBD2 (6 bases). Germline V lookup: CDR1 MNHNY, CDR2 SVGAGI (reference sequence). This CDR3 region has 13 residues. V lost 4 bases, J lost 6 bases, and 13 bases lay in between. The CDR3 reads CASSSRRGIEQYF. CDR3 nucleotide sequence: TGTGCCAGCAGTTCGCGGAGGGGAATCGAGCAGTACTTC.

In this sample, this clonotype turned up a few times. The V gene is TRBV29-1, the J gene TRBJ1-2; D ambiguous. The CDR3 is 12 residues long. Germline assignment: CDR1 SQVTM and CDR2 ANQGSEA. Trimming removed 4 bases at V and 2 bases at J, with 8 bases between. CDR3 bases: TGCAGCGTTGTCGGGCTGAACTATGGCTACACCTTC. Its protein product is CSVVGLNYGYTF. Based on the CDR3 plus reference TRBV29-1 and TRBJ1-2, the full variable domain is SAVISQKPSRDICQRGTSLTIQCQVDSQVTMMFWYRQQPGQSLTLIATANQGSEATYESGFVIDKFPISRPNLTFSTLTVSNMSPEDSSIYLCSVVGLNYGYTFGSGTRLTVV.

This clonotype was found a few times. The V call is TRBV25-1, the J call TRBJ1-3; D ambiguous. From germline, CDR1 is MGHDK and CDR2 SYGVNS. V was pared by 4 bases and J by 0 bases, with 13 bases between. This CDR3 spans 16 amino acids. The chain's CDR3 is CASSGPRYGSGNTIYF. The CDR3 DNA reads TGTGCCAGCAGTGGTCCCCGGTATGGCTCTGGAAACACCATATATTTT.

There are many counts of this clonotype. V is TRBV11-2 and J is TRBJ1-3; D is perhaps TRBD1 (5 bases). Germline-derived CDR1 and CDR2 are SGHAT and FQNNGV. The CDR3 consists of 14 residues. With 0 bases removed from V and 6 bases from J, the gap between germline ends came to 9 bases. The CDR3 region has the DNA TGTGCCAGCAGCTTAGAACGACAGTCAAACACCATATATTTT. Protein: CASSLERQSNTIYF.

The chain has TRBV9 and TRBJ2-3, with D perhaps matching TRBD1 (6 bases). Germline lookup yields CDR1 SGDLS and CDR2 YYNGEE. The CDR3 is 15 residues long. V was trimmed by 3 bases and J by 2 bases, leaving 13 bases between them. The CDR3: CASSGHRDNTDTQYF. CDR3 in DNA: TGTGCCAGCAGCGGACACAGGGACAACACAGATACGCAGTATTTT.

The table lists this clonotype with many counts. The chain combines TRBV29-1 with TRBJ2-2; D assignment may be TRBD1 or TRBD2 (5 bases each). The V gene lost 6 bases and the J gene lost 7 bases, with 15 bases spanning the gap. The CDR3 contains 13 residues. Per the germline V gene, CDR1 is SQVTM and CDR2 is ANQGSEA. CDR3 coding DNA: TGCAGCGTACCGGGACGAGGGGTCGGGGAGCTGTTTTTT. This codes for CSVPGRGVGELFF.

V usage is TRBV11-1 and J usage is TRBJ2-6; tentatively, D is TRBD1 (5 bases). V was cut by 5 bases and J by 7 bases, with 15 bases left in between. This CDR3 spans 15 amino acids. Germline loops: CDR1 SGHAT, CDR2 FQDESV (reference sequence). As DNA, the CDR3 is TGTGCCAGCAGCCTAACAGGTATCGGAGCCAACGTCCTGACTTTC. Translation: CASSLTGIGANVLTF.

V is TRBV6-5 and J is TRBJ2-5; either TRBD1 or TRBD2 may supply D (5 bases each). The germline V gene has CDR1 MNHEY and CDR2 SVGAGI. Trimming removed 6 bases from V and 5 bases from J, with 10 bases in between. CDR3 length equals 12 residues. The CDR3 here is CASSRGSETQYF. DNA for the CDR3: TGTGCCAGCAGCCGGGGCTCCGAGACCCAGTACTTC.

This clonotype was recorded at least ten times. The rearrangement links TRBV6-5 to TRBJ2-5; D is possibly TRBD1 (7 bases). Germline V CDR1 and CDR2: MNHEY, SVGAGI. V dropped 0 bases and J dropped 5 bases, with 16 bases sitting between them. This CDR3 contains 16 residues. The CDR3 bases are TGTGCCAGCAGTTACTCCGGCGGGGTGACAGGGGAGACCCAGTACTTC. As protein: CASSYSGGVTGETQYF.

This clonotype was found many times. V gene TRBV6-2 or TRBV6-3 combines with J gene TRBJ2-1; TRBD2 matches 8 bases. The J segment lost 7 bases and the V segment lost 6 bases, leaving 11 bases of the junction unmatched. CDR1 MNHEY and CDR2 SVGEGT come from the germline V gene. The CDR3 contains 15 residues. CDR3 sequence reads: CASSSSAGVSNEQFF. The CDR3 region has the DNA TGTGCCAGCAGCAGCTCAGCGGGAGTCTCGAATGAGCAGTTCTTC.